A selection of T cell receptor beta chains follows, all from one sample in a study of blood T cell repertoires in COVID-19. Method: immunoSEQ multiplex PCR; TCRdb's copy keeps in-frame clones and lacks some. This sample carries fewer than 250,000 clones, around 87% of them seen once, and the ten largest clones take roughly 3%. The specimen sequenced was peripheral blood. The receptors shown here come from a man aged 60-69 years with acute or convalescent COVID-19. CDR3s include the opening cysteine and the closing phenylalanine or tryptophan. A D gene is named only where the DNA matches it firmly. Size tells how often a clone was seen (once, few, many) or the class of an expanded clone, and some rows leave it out.

j_call,v_call,d_call,clone_size,cdr3_aa,cdr3_nt
TRBJ1-2,TRBV27,NA,NA,CASSTGAISYGYTF,TGTGCCAGCAGTACTGGAGCGATTAGCTATGGCTACACCTTC
TRBJ2-3,TRBV6-2/TRBV6-3,NA,NA,CASSRGGATGTDTQYF,TGTGCCAGCAGCCGAGGGGGGGCCACGGGCACAGATACGCAGTATTTT
TRBJ2-3,TRBV4-2,NA,NA,CASSQDYQGRGVDTQYF,TGTGCCAGCAGCCAAGATTATCAGGGCCGCGGCGTTGATACGCAGTATTTT
TRBJ2-7,TRBV11-2,TRBD1,once,CASTPVRDRGHEQYF,TGTGCCAGCACCCCAGTTCGGGACAGGGGCCACGAGCAGTACTTC
TRBJ1-5,TRBV19,TRBD1,NA,CASTDRGQRRNQPQHF,TGTGCCAGTACGGACAGGGGGCAAAGGCGCAATCAGCCCCAGCATTTT
TRBJ2-7,TRBV10-3,TRBD1,NA,CAISTRQGTYEQYF,TGTGCCATCAGTACTAGACAGGGGACCTACGAGCAGTACTTC
TRBJ2-3,TRBV5-1,NA,NA,CASSLEGRGADTQYF,TGCGCCAGCAGCTTGGAGGGCAGGGGGGCAGATACGCAGTATTTT
TRBJ1-1,TRBV6-5,TRBD1,NA,CASRRDRRSANEAFF,TGTGCCAGCAGGCGGGACAGGCGAAGCGCAAATGAAGCTTTCTTT
TRBJ1-1,TRBV19,TRBD1,NA,CASSGRQGWGTEAFF,TGTGCCAGTAGTGGTAGACAGGGTTGGGGCACTGAAGCTTTCTTT
TRBJ2-7,TRBV5-1,TRBD1,few,CASSLGAGGPYEQYF,TGCGCCAGCAGCTTGGGGGCAGGGGGACCCTACGAGCAGTACTTC
TRBJ1-2,TRBV27,NA,NA,CASSLTTGPGGYTF,TGTGCCAGCAGTTTAACCACGGGTCCGGGGGGCTACACCTTC
TRBJ2-3,TRBV28,NA,NA,CASSFPGTDTQYF,TGTGCCAGCAGTTTTCCGGGGACAGATACGCAGTATTTT
TRBJ1-6,TRBV27,TRBD1,NA,CASGTGLSYNSPLHF,TGTGCCAGCGGGACAGGGCTCTCCTATAATTCACCCCTCCACTTT
TRBJ1-2,TRBV4-3,TRBD1,once,CASSQDQGAGYGYTF,TGCGCCAGCAGCCAAGATCAGGGGGCCGGCTATGGCTACACCTTC
TRBJ2-7,TRBV4-1,NA,once,CASSQWAQVYEQYF,TGCGCCAGCAGCCAATGGGCACAGGTCTACGAGCAGTACTTC
TRBJ2-7,TRBV4-2,NA,NA,CASSQADTDVYEQYF,TGTGCCAGCAGCCAAGCGGACACGGACGTCTACGAGCAGTACTTC
TRBJ1-4,TRBV5-1,TRBD1,NA,CASSTGQGANEKLFF,TGCGCCAGCAGCACGGGACAGGGTGCTAATGAAAAACTGTTTTTT
TRBJ2-3,TRBV18,NA,few,CASSTATGSTDTQYF,TGTGCCAGCTCAACGGCGACAGGTAGCACAGATACGCAGTATTTT
TRBJ1-1,TRBV18,TRBD1,NA,CASSPRDRVTEAFF,TGTGCCAGCTCACCCCGGGACAGGGTCACTGAAGCTTTCTTT
TRBJ1-1,TRBV25-1,NA,NA,CASSENRKPNTEAFF,TGTGCCAGCAGTGAGAATCGAAAGCCGAACACTGAAGCTTTCTTT
TRBJ2-4,TRBV7-2,TRBD1,NA,CASSVGQSNIQYF,TGTGCCAGCAGCGTGGGACAGTCAAACATTCAGTACTTC
TRBJ2-3,TRBV4-2,NA,NA,CASSQDVAGSTDTQYF,TGTGCCAGCAGCCAAGACGTAGCCGGGTCGACAGATACGCAGTATTTT
TRBJ2-1,TRBV6-5,TRBD1,NA,CASMRDRVNEQFF,TGTGCCTCAATGAGGGACAGGGTGAATGAGCAGTTCTTC
TRBJ2-7,TRBV28,TRBD2,NA,CASSPGGRSYEQYF,TGTGCCAGCAGTCCGGGGGGGCGTTCCTACGAGCAGTACTTC
TRBJ2-2,TRBV29-1,TRBD1,NA,CSAKGQAITGELFF,TGCAGCGCAAAGGGACAGGCAATCACCGGGGAGCTGTTTTTT
TRBJ1-1,TRBV18,NA,NA,CASSQGYYTEAFF,TGTGCCAGCTCACAGGGGTACTACACTGAAGCTTTCTTT
TRBJ2-2,TRBV19,NA,NA,CASSKGPTGEGGELFF,TGTGCCAGTAGTAAGGGCCCGACAGGGGAGGGCGGGGAGCTGTTTTTT
TRBJ1-3,TRBV5-1,NA,once,CASSLASSGVPLGNTIYF,TGCGCCAGCAGCTTGGCCTCGTCAGGGGTCCCTCTCGGAAACACCATATATTTT
TRBJ1-1,TRBV4-1,TRBD1,NA,CASLPNTGEADTEAFF,TGCGCCAGCCTCCCAAATACAGGGGAGGCAGACACTGAAGCTTTCTTT
TRBJ2-7,TRBV30,TRBD1,NA,CAWDRQGLKEQYF,TGTGCCTGGGATCGACAGGGTTTAAAAGAGCAGTACTTC
TRBJ2-2,TRBV19,TRBD1,NA,CASSIPGGTGELFF,TGTGCCAGTAGTATACCAGGGGGCACCGGGGAGCTGTTTTTT
TRBJ2-7,TRBV11-2,TRBD1,NA,CASSFIRTGAYEQYF,TGTGCCAGCAGCTTTATACGGACAGGGGCTTACGAGCAGTACTTC
TRBJ1-6,TRBV7-8,NA,once,CASSLGQTQSSYNSPLHF,TGTGCCAGCAGCTTAGGCCAGACTCAGAGCTCCTATAATTCACCCCTCCACTTT
TRBJ2-4,TRBV19,TRBD2,NA,CASSIDREGGNIQYF,TGTGCCAGTAGTATTGACCGGGAGGGAGGAAACATTCAGTACTTC
TRBJ1-5,TRBV6-2/TRBV6-3,NA,NA,CASSYFPRSDQPQHF,TGTGCCAGCAGTTATTTCCCTCGGTCGGATCAGCCCCAGCATTTT
TRBJ1-3,TRBV7-2,TRBD1,NA,CASSSRTGSSGNTIYF,TGTGCCAGCAGCTCCAGGACAGGGAGCTCTGGAAACACCATATATTTT
TRBJ2-3,TRBV5-4,NA,NA,CASSSRTNYTQYF,TGTGCCAGCAGCTCGAGGACTAATTATACGCAGTATTTT
TRBJ1-2,TRBV19,NA,NA,CASSNPGERRYGYTF,TGTGCCAGTAGTAACCCAGGGGAACGGCGCTATGGCTACACCTTC
TRBJ2-4,TRBV6-2/TRBV6-3,TRBD2,NA,CASSYELAGGWIQYF,TGTGCCAGCAGTTACGAACTAGCGGGGGGATGGATTCAGTACTTC
TRBJ2-3,TRBV3-1/TRBV3-2,NA,NA,CASSPRGLTTDTQYF,TGTGCCAGCAGCCCCCGGGGACTCACCACAGATACGCAGTATTTT
TRBJ1-4,TRBV27,NA,NA,CASSSFVGGNEKLFF,TGTGCCAGCAGTTCATTTGTCGGGGGGAATGAAAAACTGTTTTTT
TRBJ2-1,TRBV7-3,NA,NA,CASSPTVIQFGEQFF,TGTGCCAGCAGCCCCACGGTCATACAGTTTGGTGAGCAGTTCTTC
TRBJ1-6,TRBV9,NA,NA,CASSVYDRSYNSPLHF,TGTGCCAGCAGCGTATACGACAGGTCCTATAATTCACCCCTCCACTTT
TRBJ2-5,TRBV5-1,TRBD2,NA,CASRPPGTSGLPGTQYF,TGCGCCAGCAGACCGCCAGGGACTAGCGGGTTGCCAGGGACCCAGTACTTC
TRBJ1-2,TRBV10-2,NA,NA,CASCPGDYGYTF,TGCGCCAGCTGTCCAGGGGACTATGGCTACACCTTC
TRBJ1-4,TRBV6-5,NA,NA,CASSTTPYNEKLFF,TGTGCCAGCAGTACGACACCGTATAATGAAAAACTGTTTTTT
TRBJ1-1,TRBV14,NA,once,CASSQGGGGRTNTEAFF,TGTGCCAGCAGCCAAGGGGGCGGGGGTCGGACGAACACTGAAGCTTTCTTT